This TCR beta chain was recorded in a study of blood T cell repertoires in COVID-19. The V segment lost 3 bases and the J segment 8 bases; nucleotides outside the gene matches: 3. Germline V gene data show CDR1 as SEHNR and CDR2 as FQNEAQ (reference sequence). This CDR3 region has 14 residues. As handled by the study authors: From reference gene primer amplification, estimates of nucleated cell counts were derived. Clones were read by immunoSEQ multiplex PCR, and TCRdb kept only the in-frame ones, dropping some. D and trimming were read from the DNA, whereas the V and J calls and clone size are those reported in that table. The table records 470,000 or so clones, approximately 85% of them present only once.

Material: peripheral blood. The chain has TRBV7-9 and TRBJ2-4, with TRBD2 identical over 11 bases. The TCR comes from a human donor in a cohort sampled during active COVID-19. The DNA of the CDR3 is TGTGCCAGCAGCTTGGGACTAGCGGCGGACATTCAGTACTTC. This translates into CASSLGLAADIQYF.